The entry below describes one T cell receptor beta chain. As yet, its antigen is unknown. A read error may explain this, as a much larger clone is one base away. This sample stems from a study of T cells in Graves' hyperthyroidism and ophthalmopathy. The source material, RNA transcripts, was used to amplify TCR beta CDR3 regions. First-round RT-PCR targeting the TCR CDR3 was performed with the HTBI primer set. TCRdb recomputed calls from the multiplex PCR reads with MiXCR, one row per CDR3 protein. The sample carries approximately 300,000 distinct CDR3 sequences, about 15% recorded once. The study's findings and limits: Most expanded thyroid clonotypes above 0.001 also appeared in blood. Patients with ophthalmopathy were separated from those with stable hyperthyroidism by a 13 V-J model.

The CDR3 is 14 amino acids. Germline trimming cut 4 bases from V and 6 bases from J; bases unmatched to any gene: 7. The germline CDR1 and CDR2 sequences are SEHNR and FQNEAQ (reference sequence). Disease lasting under 3 months, a NOSPECS grade of at least 4, and a Clinical Activity Score of at least 3 were features of the ophthalmopathy patients. This sequence joins TRBV7-9 and TRBJ2-7, with TRBD1 matching over 9 bases. This clonotype was sampled from a woman aged 60 to 75 with Graves' ophthalmopathy. The sequencing input was blood. CDR3 sequence: CASSSPDRGPEQYF. Here the CDR3 DNA reads TGTGCCAGCAGCTCCCCGGACAGGGGTCCCGAGCAGTACTTC.